The 15 T cell receptor beta chains presented below share a single source sample, sequenced in a study of blood T cell repertoires in COVID-19. This table comes from immunoSEQ multiplex PCR, and its TCRdb copy is limited to in-frame clones, with some not included. The data show 50,000 or so clones, 75% to 90% seen once. What was sequenced was peripheral blood. These receptor sequences come from a man aged 65 to 85 with acute or convalescent COVID-19.

The chain couples TRBV30 to TRBJ1-1, with D hard to call. V was clipped by 2 bases and J by 4 bases, with 14 bases between them. Germline V lookup: CDR1 GTSNPN, CDR2 SVGIG (reference sequence). The CDR3 spans 14 residues. The CDR3 here is CAWSTHRYGTEAFF. In DNA, the CDR3 is TGTGCCTGGAGTACCCACCGGTATGGCACTGAAGCTTTCTTT.

This clone was observed a handful of times. J is TRBJ1-6 and V is TRBV5-4, with 9 bases lining up with TRBD1. In germline, CDR1 is SGHNT, CDR2 YYREEE (reference sequence). This CDR3 comprises 16 residues. The V gene end was trimmed by 0 bases and the J gene end by 7 bases; junction bases not matched to a gene: 5. The CDR3 DNA sequence: TGTGCCAGCAGCTTGGTAGGGACAGGGTCGAATTCACCCCTCCACTTT. Its protein is CASSLVGTGSNSPLHF.

For this clone: At one boundary the junction diverges from the germline segment, which might be a read error. The J gene is TRBJ1-4, the V gene TRBV18; maybe TRBD1 (6 bases). CDR1 and CDR2 from the germline V gene are KGHSH and LQKENI. This CDR3 comprises 15 residues. The CDR3 sequence: CASSPPPGAGEKLLF. In DNA, the CDR3 is TGTGCCAGCTCACCCCCGCCAGGGGCGGGGGAAAAACTGCTTTTT.

The rearrangement links TRBV7-2 to TRBJ1-5, with D perhaps TRBD1 (5 bases). Trimming left V 4 bases short and J 0 bases short, with 7 bases between. The germline CDR1 and CDR2 sequences are SGHTA and FQGNSA. The CDR3 totals 14 residues. CDR3 coding DNA: TGTGCCAGCAGCTCCCAGGGTAGCAATCAGCCCCAGCATTTT. It encodes CASSSQGSNQPQHF.

The rearrangement uses TRBV28 and TRBJ1-2; D is ambiguous. The CDR3 length is 13 residues. CDR1 MDHEN and CDR2 SYDVKM come from the germline V gene. The germline V and J ends were trimmed by 6 bases and 3 bases, with 11 bases remaining between them. The CDR3, as DNA: TGTGCCAGCAGCCGCCTTGAGGACTATGGCTACACCTTC. Translated: CASSRLEDYGYTF.

This rearrangement joins TRBV27 to TRBJ2-7; 10 bases are a match to TRBD2. Trimming at V came to 3 bases and at J to 4 bases, leaving 3 bases not matched to a gene. This CDR3 has 14 residues. Germline V gives CDR1 MNHEY, CDR2 SMNVEV (reference sequence). The CDR3 bases are TGTGCCAGCAGTTTCTCTAGCGGGAGTTACGAGCAGTACTTC. Residues: CASSFSSGSYEQYF.

This rearrangement joins TRBV5-4 to TRBJ2-7; 11 positions agree with TRBD2. From germline, CDR1 is SGHNT and CDR2 YYREEE (reference sequence). This CDR3 comprises 15 residues. Losses at the gene ends were 3 bases for V and 3 bases for J; bases not matched to a gene: 5. The CDR3 nucleotides are TGTGCCAGCAGCTCGGGACTAGCGGACCACTACGAGCAGTACTTC. Residues: CASSSGLADHYEQYF.

This chain joins TRBV9 and TRBJ2-2; 7 bases align to TRBD2. V gave up 4 bases and J gave up 7 bases; unmatched junction bases: 7. CDR1 SGDLS and CDR2 YYNGEE come from the germline V gene. CDR3 length equals 14 residues. DNA for the CDR3: TGTGCCAGCAGCCCGGTCGGGGGGATCGGGGAGCTGTTTTTT. Its translation: CASSPVGGIGELFF. The variable domain in full, completed from reference TRBV9 and TRBJ2-2, reads DSGVTQTPKHLITATGQRVTLRCSPRSGDLSVYWYQQSLDQGLQFLIQYYNGEERAKGNILERFSAQQFPDLHSELNLSSLELGDSALYFCASSPVGGIGELFFGEGSRLTVL.

The gene calls are TRBV24-1 and TRBJ2-5, with 8 bases lining up with TRBD2. V gave up 3 bases and J gave up 4 bases; unmatched junction bases: 6. The CDR3 runs 15 residues. CDR1 is KGHDR, CDR2 SFDVKD, per germline. CDR3 sequence: CATSDPDGRGETQYF. In DNA, the CDR3 is TGTGCCACCAGTGATCCGGACGGGAGGGGAGAGACCCAGTACTTC.

This clone was counted a few times. DNA of the CDR3: TGTGCCAGCAGCTTAACGCCAAGCGGAAACTATGGCTACACCTTC. Translated, it gives CASSLTPSGNYGYTF. J is TRBJ1-2 and V is TRBV7-8; D ambiguous. This CDR3 contains 15 residues. V was cut by 2 bases and J by 2 bases, with 12 bases left in between. The germline V gene has CDR1 SGHVS and CDR2 FQNEAQ.

This chain links TRBV11-2 with TRBJ1-2; weak D call: TRBD1 (5 bases). Germline values: CDR1 SGHAT, CDR2 FQNNGV. Trimming took off 5 bases at V and 2 bases at J, with 12 bases between the two ends. The CDR3 is 14 residues long. The DNA for the CDR3 is TGTGCCAGCAGCACCCGGACATTCAACTATGGCTACACCTTC. It is translated as CASSTRTFNYGYTF.

This clone was counted a few times. The chain recombines TRBV30 with TRBJ1-1, with TRBD1 identical over 12 bases. Germline CDR1 reads GTSNPN; CDR2 reads SVGIG (reference sequence). This CDR3 spans 15 amino acids. V dropped 2 bases and J dropped 3; count of bases not matched to a gene: 4. CDR3 sequence reads: CAWSLRDRGHTEAFF. CDR3 nucleotide sequence: TGTGCCTGGAGTCTCCGGGACAGGGGGCACACTGAAGCTTTCTTT.

The V call is TRBV7-7, the J call TRBJ2-3; TRBD2 matches at 14 bases. The CDR3 loop spans 19 amino acids. Germline lookup yields CDR1 SSHAT and CDR2 FNYEAQ (reference sequence). The V segment lost 2 bases and the J segment 3 bases; nucleotides outside the gene matches: 10. DNA of the CDR3: TGTGCCAGCAGCTTATCAGGACTAGCGGGAGGCCCTGGGACAGATACGCAGTATTTT. This gives the protein CASSLSGLAGGPGTDTQYF.

The rearrangement joins TRBV18 to TRBJ2-7, with unresolved D. The CDR3 runs to 15 residues. The germline gives CDR1 KGHSH, CDR2 LQKENI. Trimming cost V 2 bases and J 2 bases, with 13 bases left between them. The CDR3 sequence: CASSPRNGVTYEQYF. The CDR3 nucleotides read TGTGCCAGCTCACCAAGGAACGGAGTAACCTACGAGCAGTACTTC.

The chain joins TRBV5-1 to TRBJ2-7; possibly TRBD1 for D (6 bases). V lost 6 bases and J 4 bases, leaving 17 bases between the germline ends. The CDR3 loop spans 14 amino acids. The germline gives CDR1 SGHRS, CDR2 YFSETQ. The CDR3 bases are TGCGCCAGCACCGGCGGACGTGGGACATACGAGCAGTACTTC. It is translated as CASTGGRGTYEQYF.